Below are 2 T cell receptor beta chains sequenced from a single sample in a study of blood T cells in healthy people across ages. Next came a second PCR, run for about 6 to 11 cycles, which used a sample-barcoded 5' primer along with a J-beta primer mix. TCRdb itself ran the 5' RACE reads through MiXCR, one entry per CDR3 protein. Seen here are some 1.8 million distinct CDR3 sequences, roughly two fifths observed once, and the top ten hold about 21%. Sample: blood. These receptors all come from a human donor in good health.

This chain uses TRBV29-1 with TRBJ2-5; D is unclear. Per the germline V gene, CDR1 is SQVTM and CDR2 is ANQGSEA. This CDR3 has 14 residues. V shed 6 bases and J shed 11 bases, with 25 bases lying between them. As DNA, the CDR3 is TGCAGCGTCCTCCGGAACCGGCAGTACAATGAGCAGTACTTC. The encoded protein is CSVLRNRQYNEQYF.

This clonotype was found a few times. The chain recombines TRBV2 with TRBJ1-2; D unresolved. Germline lookup yields CDR1 SNHLY and CDR2 FYNNEI. V was cut by 4 bases and J by 3 bases, with 9 bases left in between. The CDR3 is 13 residues long. The CDR3 DNA follows: TGTGCCAGCAGTGGCGGCAGCCACTATGGCTACACCTTC. It specifies CASSGGSHYGYTF.